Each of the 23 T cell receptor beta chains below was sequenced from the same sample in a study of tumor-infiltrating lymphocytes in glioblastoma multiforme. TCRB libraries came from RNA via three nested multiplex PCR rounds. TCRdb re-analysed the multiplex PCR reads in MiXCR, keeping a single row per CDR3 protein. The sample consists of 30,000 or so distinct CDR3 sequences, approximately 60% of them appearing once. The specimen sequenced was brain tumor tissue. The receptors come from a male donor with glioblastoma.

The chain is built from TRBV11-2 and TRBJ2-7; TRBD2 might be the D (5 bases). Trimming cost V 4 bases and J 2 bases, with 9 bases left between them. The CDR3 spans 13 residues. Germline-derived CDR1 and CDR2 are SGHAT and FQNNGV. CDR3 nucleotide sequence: TGTGCCAGCAGCTCGGACTTCGCCTACGAGCAGTACTTC. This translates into CASSSDFAYEQYF.

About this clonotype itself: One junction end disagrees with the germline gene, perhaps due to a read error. CDR3 protein: CASSLVGTSGRAVYEEYF. The CDR3 DNA reads as TGCGCCAGCAGCTTAGTCGGGACTAGCGGGAGGGCTGTCTACGAGGAGTACTTC. The V and J genes are TRBV5-1 and TRBJ2-7, with 16 bases identical to TRBD2. This CDR3 is 18 amino acids long. Germline V gene sequence: CDR1 SGHRS, CDR2 YFSETQ.

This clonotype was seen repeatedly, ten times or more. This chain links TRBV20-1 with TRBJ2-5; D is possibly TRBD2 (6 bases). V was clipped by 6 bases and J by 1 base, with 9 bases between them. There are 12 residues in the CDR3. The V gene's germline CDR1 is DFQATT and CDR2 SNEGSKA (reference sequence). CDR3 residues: CSAPGLQETQYF. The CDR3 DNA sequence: TGCAGTGCCCCGGGACTCCAAGAGACCCAGTACTTC.

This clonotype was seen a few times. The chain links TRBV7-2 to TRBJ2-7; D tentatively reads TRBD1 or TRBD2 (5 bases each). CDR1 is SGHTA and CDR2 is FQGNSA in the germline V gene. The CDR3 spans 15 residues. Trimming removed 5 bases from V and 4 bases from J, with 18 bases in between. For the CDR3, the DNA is TGTGCCAGCAGCCCTCGTCCCGGGACCGATTACGAGCAGTACTTC. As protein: CASSPRPGTDYEQYF.

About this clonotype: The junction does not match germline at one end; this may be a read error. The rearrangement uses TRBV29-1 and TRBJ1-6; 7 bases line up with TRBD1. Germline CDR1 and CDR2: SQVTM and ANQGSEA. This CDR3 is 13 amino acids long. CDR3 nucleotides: TGCAGTGTTGCAGGGGACAGAGAATCACCCCTCCACTTT. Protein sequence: CSVAGDRESPLHF.

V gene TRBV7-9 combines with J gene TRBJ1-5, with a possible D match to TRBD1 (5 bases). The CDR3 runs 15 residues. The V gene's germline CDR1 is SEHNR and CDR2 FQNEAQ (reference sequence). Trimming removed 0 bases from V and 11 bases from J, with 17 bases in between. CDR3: CASSLAGPEGEAQHF. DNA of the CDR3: TGTGCCAGCAGCTTAGCGGGGCCCGAGGGTGAGGCCCAGCATTTT.

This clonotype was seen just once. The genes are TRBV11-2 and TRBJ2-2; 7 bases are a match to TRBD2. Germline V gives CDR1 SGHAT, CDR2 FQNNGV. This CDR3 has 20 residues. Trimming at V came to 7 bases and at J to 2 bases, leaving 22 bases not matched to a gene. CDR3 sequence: CASTHSFGLGLAVNTGELFF. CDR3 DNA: TGTGCCAGCACCCACTCATTCGGCCTGGGGCTAGCGGTAAACACCGGGGAGCTGTTTTTT.

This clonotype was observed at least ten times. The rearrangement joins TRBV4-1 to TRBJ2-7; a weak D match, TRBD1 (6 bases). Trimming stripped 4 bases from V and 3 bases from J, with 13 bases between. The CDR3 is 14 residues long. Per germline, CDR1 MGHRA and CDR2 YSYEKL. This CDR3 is CASSPTGQYYEQYF. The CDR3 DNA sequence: TGCGCCAGCAGCCCTACAGGACAGTACTACGAGCAGTACTTC.

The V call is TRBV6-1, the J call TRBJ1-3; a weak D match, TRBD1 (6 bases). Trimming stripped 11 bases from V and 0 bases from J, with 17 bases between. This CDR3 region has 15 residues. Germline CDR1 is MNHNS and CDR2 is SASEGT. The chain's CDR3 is CAGGEWDISGNTIYF. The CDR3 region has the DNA TGTGCCGGCGGTGAATGGGACATCTCTGGAAACACCATATATTTT.

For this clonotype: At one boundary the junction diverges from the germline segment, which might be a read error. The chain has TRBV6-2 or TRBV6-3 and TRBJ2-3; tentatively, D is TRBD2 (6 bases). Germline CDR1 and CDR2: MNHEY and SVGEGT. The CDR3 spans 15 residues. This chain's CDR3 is CAGSPPGLATDTQYF. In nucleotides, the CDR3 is TGCGCCGGCAGTCCCCCGGGACTGGCCACAGATACGCAGTATTTT.

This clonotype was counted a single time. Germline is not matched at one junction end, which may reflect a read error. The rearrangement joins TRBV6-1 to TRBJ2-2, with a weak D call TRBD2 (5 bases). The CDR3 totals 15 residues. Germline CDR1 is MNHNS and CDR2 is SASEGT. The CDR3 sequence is CASIFSDTYTGELFF. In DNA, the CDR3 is TGTGCCAGCATCTTCAGCGATACGTACACCGGGGAGCTGTTCTTT.

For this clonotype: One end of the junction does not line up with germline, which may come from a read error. CDR3 nucleotides: TGCGTCAGCAGTGAAATGACTAGCGGAAGGGCCGGGGAGCTGTTTTTT. Translated, it gives CVSSEMTSGRAGELFF. The chain recombines TRBV10-1 with TRBJ2-2; 9 nucleotides agree with TRBD2. CDR3 size: 16 residues. Germline values: CDR1 WNHNN, CDR2 SYGVQD (reference sequence).

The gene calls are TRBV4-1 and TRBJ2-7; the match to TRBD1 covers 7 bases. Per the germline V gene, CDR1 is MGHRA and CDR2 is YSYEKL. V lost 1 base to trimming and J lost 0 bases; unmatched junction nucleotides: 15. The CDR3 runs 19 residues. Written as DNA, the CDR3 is TGCGCCAGCAGCCAAGGGGTAGACAGGGCCTCGAAGAGCTCCTACGAGCAGTACTTC. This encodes CASSQGVDRASKSSYEQYF.

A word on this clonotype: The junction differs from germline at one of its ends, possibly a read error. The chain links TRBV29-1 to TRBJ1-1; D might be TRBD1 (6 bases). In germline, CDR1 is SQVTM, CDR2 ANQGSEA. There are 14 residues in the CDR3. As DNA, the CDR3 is TGCAGTGTTGACGTACATGGGGGCGGCACTGAAGCTTTCTTT. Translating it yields CSVDVHGGGTEAFF. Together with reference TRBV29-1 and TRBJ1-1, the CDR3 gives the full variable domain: SAVISQKPSRDICQRGTSLTIQCQVDSQVTMMFWYRQQPGQSLTLIATANQGSEATYESGFVIDKFPISRPNLTFSTLTVSNMSPEDSSIYLCSVDVHGGGTEAFFGQGTRLTVV.

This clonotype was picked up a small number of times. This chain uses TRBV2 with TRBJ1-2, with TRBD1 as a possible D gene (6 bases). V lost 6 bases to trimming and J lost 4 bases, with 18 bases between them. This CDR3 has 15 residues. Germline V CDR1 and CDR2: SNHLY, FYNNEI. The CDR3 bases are TGTGCCAGCAGCCCAGGTGGGGGGCAGGGCTATGGCTACACCTTC. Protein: CASSPGGGQGYGYTF.

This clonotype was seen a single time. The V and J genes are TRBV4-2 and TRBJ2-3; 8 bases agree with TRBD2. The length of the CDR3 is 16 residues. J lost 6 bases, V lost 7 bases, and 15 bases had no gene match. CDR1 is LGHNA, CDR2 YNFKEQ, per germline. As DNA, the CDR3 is TGTGCCAGCAACCAGGTTCCGGGAGGGAGTACTGATACGCAGTATTTT. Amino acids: CASNQVPGGSTDTQYF.

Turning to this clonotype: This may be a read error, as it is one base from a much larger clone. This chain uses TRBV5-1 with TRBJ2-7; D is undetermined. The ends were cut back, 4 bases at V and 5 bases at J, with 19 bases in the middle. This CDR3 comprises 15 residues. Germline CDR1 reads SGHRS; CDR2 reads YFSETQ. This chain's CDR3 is CASSPQARGSDEQYF. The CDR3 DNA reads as TGCGCCAGCAGCCCCCAGGCGAGAGGAAGTGACGAGCAGTACTTC.

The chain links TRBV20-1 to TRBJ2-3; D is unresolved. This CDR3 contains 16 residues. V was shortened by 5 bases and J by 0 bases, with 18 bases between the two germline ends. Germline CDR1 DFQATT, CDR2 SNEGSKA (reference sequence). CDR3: CSAGRRVDTSTDTQYF. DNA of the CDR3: TGCAGTGCTGGACGTAGAGTAGACACTAGCACAGATACGCAGTATTTT.

CDR3 nucleotide sequence: TGTGCCAGCAGCAAAAAGACGCCAGTACAAGAGACCCAGTACTTC. As protein: CASSKKTPVQETQYF. V and J are TRBV21-1 and TRBJ2-5. TRBV21-1 is a pseudogene segment. The CDR3 is 15 amino acids.

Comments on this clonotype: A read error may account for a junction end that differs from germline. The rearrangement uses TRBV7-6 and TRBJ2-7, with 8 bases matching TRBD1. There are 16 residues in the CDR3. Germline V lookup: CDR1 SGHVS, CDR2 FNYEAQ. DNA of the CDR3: TGTACCAGCAGCTTAGCAGGCGGGACAGGTGTCTACGGGCAGTACTTC. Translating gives CTSSLAGGTGVYGQYF.

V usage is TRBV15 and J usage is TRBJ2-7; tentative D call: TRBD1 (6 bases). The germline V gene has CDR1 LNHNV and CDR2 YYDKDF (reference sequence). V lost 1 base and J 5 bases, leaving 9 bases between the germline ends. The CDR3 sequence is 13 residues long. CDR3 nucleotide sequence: TGTGCCACCAGCAGAGTCAGGGGTCACGAGCAGTACTTC. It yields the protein CATSRVRGHEQYF.

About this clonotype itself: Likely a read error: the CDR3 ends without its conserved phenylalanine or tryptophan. CDR3 in amino acids: CSANIRGGTEAFS. As DNA, the CDR3 is TGCAGTGCTAACATCCGGGGAGGAACTGAAGCTTTCTCT. The chain is built from TRBV20-1 and TRBJ1-1, with no clear D. Germline V gene lookup returns CDR1 DFQATT and CDR2 SNEGSKA (reference sequence). Trimming removed 4 bases at V and 5 bases at J, with 14 bases between. CDR3 size: 13 residues.

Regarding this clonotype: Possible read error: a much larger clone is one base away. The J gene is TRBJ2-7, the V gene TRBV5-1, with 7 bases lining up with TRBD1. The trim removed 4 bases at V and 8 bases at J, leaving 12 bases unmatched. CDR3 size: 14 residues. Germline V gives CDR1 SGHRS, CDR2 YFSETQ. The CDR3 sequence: CASSGDRVQFKQYF. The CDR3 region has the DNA TGCGCCAGCAGCGGAGACAGGGTGCAATTCAAGCAGTACTTC. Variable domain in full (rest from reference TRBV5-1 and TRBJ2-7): KAGVTQTPRYLIKTRGQQVTLSCSPISGHRSVSWYQQTPGQGLQFLFEYFSETQRNKGNFPGRFSGRQFSNSRSEMNVSTLELGDSALYLCASSGDRVQFKQYFGPGTRLTVT.